The 17 T cell receptor beta chains in this list originate from one sample, sequenced in a study of blood T cell repertoires in COVID-19. Sequenced by immunoSEQ multiplex PCR; TCRdb stores in-frame clones only, minus some. The sample lists around 100,000 clones, 70% to 90% seen once, with over 2% in the top ten. Sequenced input: peripheral blood. The source is a man aged 50-60 years with active COVID-19.

The chain is built from TRBV2 and TRBJ1-1; unclear D gene. The CDR3 extends over 14 amino acids. CDR1 is SNHLY, CDR2 FYNNEI, per germline. Trimming pared 5 bases from V and 4 bases from J, leaving 14 bases between. The chain's CDR3 is CASSPRGSTTEAFF. CDR3 nucleotide sequence: TGTGCCAGCAGTCCCCGGGGTTCGACCACTGAAGCTTTCTTT. The full variable domain, in which reference TRBV2 and TRBJ1-1 provide the parts outside the CDR3, is EPEVTQTPSHQVTQMGQEVILRCVPISNHLYFYWYRQILGQKVEFLVSFYNNEISEKSEIFDDQFSVERPDGSNFTLKIRSTKLEDSAMYFCASSPRGSTTEAFFGQGTRLTVV.

The chain carries TRBV5-1 and TRBJ2-7; the D gene is possibly TRBD2 (5 bases). There are 12 residues in the CDR3. Trimming removed 4 bases at V and 3 bases at J, with 8 bases between. Germline CDR1 reads SGHRS; CDR2 reads YFSETQ. The CDR3 DNA follows: TGCGCCAGCAGCCCGGGAATCTACGAGCAGTACTTC. It encodes CASSPGIYEQYF.

The J gene is TRBJ2-3, the V gene TRBV5-1; 7 bases align to TRBD1. The V gene end was trimmed by 2 bases and the J gene end by 9 bases; junction bases not matched to a gene: 6. Germline V CDR1 and CDR2: SGHRS, YFSETQ. The CDR3 runs to 13 residues. The CDR3 spells CASSFETGDTQYF. CDR3 in DNA: TGCGCCAGCAGCTTTGAAACAGGGGACACGCAGTATTTT.

The V gene is TRBV5-1, the J gene TRBJ2-3; 11 bases map to TRBD2. Looked up from germline, CDR1 is SGHRS and CDR2 is YFSETQ. The CDR3 loop spans 17 amino acids. With 3 bases clipped from V and 4 bases from J, the junction kept 10 bases outside the gene matches. The CDR3: CASSSAAGLAAPDTQYF. Written as DNA, the CDR3 is TGCGCCAGCAGCTCCGCCGCGGGACTAGCGGCCCCAGATACGCAGTATTTT.

On this clone itself: Other DNA sequences in this specimen translate into the identical CDR3. The V call is TRBV9, the J call TRBJ1-1; D is perhaps TRBD1 (6 bases). Germline CDR1 is SGDLS and CDR2 is YYNGEE. This CDR3 is built from 13 residues. V was shortened by 2 bases and J by 4 bases, with 9 bases between the two germline ends. In nucleotides, the CDR3 is TGTGCCAGCAGCGTGGAAGGGGGCACTGAAGCTTTCTTT. Its translation: CASSVEGGTEAFF.

The chain has TRBV6-5 and TRBJ1-1, with unresolved D. Trimming shortened V by 0 bases and J by 10 bases, and 18 bases separated the two germline ends. The CDR3 has 15 amino acids. The germline CDR1 and CDR2 sequences are MNHEY and SVGAGI. The CDR3, as DNA: TGTGCCAGCAGTTACTCAAGTCCAAGAAGGGAGGGAGCTTTCTTT. Protein sequence: CASSYSSPRREGAFF.

The chain carries TRBV6-5 and TRBJ2-2, with 7 nucleotides matching TRBD1. Germline V gene sequence: CDR1 MNHEY, CDR2 SVGAGI. Trimming cost V 10 bases and J 2 bases; bases outside gene matches: 7. The CDR3 length is 14 residues. The CDR3: CATSTGRNTGELFF. The DNA of the CDR3 is TGTGCCACTTCGACAGGGAGAAACACCGGGGAGCTGTTTTTT.

The chain is built from TRBV9 and TRBJ1-6; no reliable D call. The CDR3 has 18 residues. Trimming removed 4 bases from V and 0 bases from J, with 17 bases in between. The germline gives CDR1 SGDLS, CDR2 YYNGEE. The CDR3 DNA is TGTGCCAGCAGCCCCCGAGGCACCCAGAGCTCCTATAATTCACCCCTCCACTTT. This encodes CASSPRGTQSSYNSPLHF. Full variable domain (missing parts from reference TRBV9 and TRBJ1-6): DSGVTQTPKHLITATGQRVTLRCSPRSGDLSVYWYQQSLDQGLQFLIQYYNGEERAKGNILERFSAQQFPDLHSELNLSSLELGDSALYFCASSPRGTQSSYNSPLHFGNGTRLTVT.

The chain has TRBV19 and TRBJ2-2; 10 positions match TRBD1. V gave up 10 bases and J gave up 3 bases; unmatched junction bases: 8. The CDR3 has 15 residues. Germline CDR1 is LNHDA and CDR2 is SQIVND (reference sequence). The CDR3 nucleotides are TGTGCCACTGACAGGGGGCCTTTGTACACCGGGGAGCTGTTTTTT. Its translation: CATDRGPLYTGELFF.

This clone was seen just once. The genes are TRBV19 and TRBJ1-2, with D possibly being TRBD1 (6 bases). The CDR3 runs 14 residues. The germline gives CDR1 LNHDA, CDR2 SQIVND (reference sequence). V lost 5 bases to trimming and J lost 1 base, with 11 bases between them. The CDR3 DNA is TGTGCCAGTAGTTTGACAGGTGTTAACTATGGCTACACCTTC. Encoded protein: CASSLTGVNYGYTF.

This chain links TRBV5-4 with TRBJ1-1; TRBD1 matches 7 bases. CDR3 length: 14 residues. Germline V gene data show CDR1 as SGHNT and CDR2 as YYREEE (reference sequence). Trimming took 4 bases from V and 2 from J; bases not matched to a gene: 5. The CDR3 region has the DNA TGTGCCAGCAGCCCTACAGGGGATAACACTGAAGCTTTCTTT. This gives the protein CASSPTGDNTEAFF.

The chain employs TRBV6-6 and TRBJ1-6, with 9 bases fitting TRBD1. The V segment lost 6 bases and the J segment 2 bases; nucleotides outside the gene matches: 8. Germline CDR1 MNHNY, CDR2 SVGAGI (reference sequence). The CDR3 has 17 residues. The CDR3 DNA reads as TGTGCCAGCAGCCGACAGGGGGGCCGCCCCTATAATTCACCCCTCCACTTT. Translating it yields CASSRQGGRPYNSPLHF.

The chain has TRBV4-1 and TRBJ2-2; perhaps TRBD1 as D (6 bases). The CDR3 loop spans 15 amino acids. CDR1 is MGHRA and CDR2 is YSYEKL in the germline V gene. Trimming pared 4 bases from V and 6 bases from J, leaving 15 bases between. The DNA for the CDR3 is TGCGCCAGCAGCCCCGCCAACAGGGTCGCCGGGGAGCTGTTTTTT. This gives the protein CASSPANRVAGELFF.

The rearrangement joins TRBV19 to TRBJ1-5; no clear D gene. This CDR3 comprises 13 residues. The germline V gene encodes CDR1 LNHDA and CDR2 SQIVND (reference sequence). Trimming cost V 6 bases and J 6 bases, with 12 bases left between them. CDR3 loop: CASRRLEGQPQHF. The CDR3 region has the DNA TGTGCCAGTAGGAGGCTGGAGGGTCAGCCCCAGCATTTT.

The chain employs TRBV19 and TRBJ2-7; 8 positions agree with TRBD1. The CDR3 runs to 16 residues. Losses at the gene ends were 3 bases for V and 3 bases for J; bases not matched to a gene: 10. Germline values: CDR1 LNHDA, CDR2 SQIVND (reference sequence). In nucleotides, the CDR3 is TGTGCCAGTAGTATCCGTCCCAGGACAGGGATCTACGAGCAGTACTTC. Amino acids: CASSIRPRTGIYEQYF.

The J gene is TRBJ2-5, the V gene TRBV2; D is unclear. CDR1 and CDR2 from the germline V gene are SNHLY and FYNNEI. The CDR3 is made up of 15 amino acids. V lost 6 bases and J lost 4, with 18 bases in between. The CDR3 protein is CASRDSPTPTETQYF. CDR3 sequence (DNA): TGTGCCAGCAGAGATAGTCCCACCCCAACAGAGACCCAGTACTTC.

This chain joins TRBV5-1 and TRBJ2-7; D remains ambiguous. The CDR3 loop spans 15 amino acids. The germline CDR1 and CDR2 sequences are SGHRS and YFSETQ. Trimming took off 0 bases at V and 0 bases at J, with 10 bases between the two ends. CDR3 bases: TGCGCCAGCAGCTTGGATTCAGTAACCTCCTACGAGCAGTACTTC. It encodes CASSLDSVTSYEQYF. The complete variable domain, with remaining parts taken from reference TRBV5-1 and TRBJ2-7, reads KAGVTQTPRYLIKTRGQQVTLSCSPISGHRSVSWYQQTPGQGLQFLFEYFSETQRNKGNFPGRFSGRQFSNSRSEMNVSTLELGDSALYLCASSLDSVTSYEQYFGPGTRLTVT.